These T cell receptor beta chains were read from a single sample in a study of blood T cell repertoires in COVID-19. Libraries were prepared by immunoSEQ multiplex PCR; TCRdb keeps only in-frame clonotypes and omits some of them. The sample includes 250,000 or so clones, around 89% of them seen just once. The sequencing input was peripheral blood. These receptors were collected from a woman aged 40 to 50 who had recovered from COVID-19. CDR3s include the opening cysteine and the closing phenylalanine or tryptophan. Fields, in order: V gene, CDR3 protein.

V gene: TRBV4-3
CDR3 protein: CASRVGGTVNTEAFF

V gene: TRBV2
CDR3 protein: CASSEGQGRQPQHF

V gene: TRBV23-1
CDR3 protein: CASSQPGDRDQPQHF

V gene: TRBV27
CDR3 protein: CASSLRGGSGNTIYF

V gene: TRBV6-6
CDR3 protein: CASTQPGQGSYGYTF

V gene: TRBV20-1
CDR3 protein: CSASLSGRGTDTQYF

V gene: TRBV5-4
CDR3 protein: CASSLGGREEAFF

V gene: TRBV9
CDR3 protein: CASSPIGTGAPEAFF

V gene: TRBV6-2/TRBV6-3
CDR3 protein: CASSLGGLGYNEQFF

V gene: TRBV12-3/TRBV12-4
CDR3 protein: CASSFGEETQYF

V gene: TRBV7-3
CDR3 protein: CASSLALSANNEQFF

V gene: TRBV27
CDR3 protein: CASSSAGGPYEQYF

V gene: TRBV27
CDR3 protein: CASSPSRDRGTWGYGYTF

V gene: TRBV7-7
CDR3 protein: CASSPIGYGYTF

V gene: TRBV6-6
CDR3 protein: CASTPGLGPANEQFF

V gene: TRBV28
CDR3 protein: CASRPLGGTEAFF

V gene: TRBV5-1
CDR3 protein: CASSPLTGQSGANVLTF

V gene: TRBV5-5
CDR3 protein: CASSRDNIQRYF

V gene: TRBV6-2/TRBV6-3
CDR3 protein: CASSYPRQVTYEQYF

V gene: TRBV5-1
CDR3 protein: CASGQAGVANEKLFF

V gene: TRBV19
CDR3 protein: CASSIFGLAGGAGYNEQFF

V gene: TRBV18
CDR3 protein: CASSRTAYNSPLHF

V gene: TRBV14
CDR3 protein: CASSQEVSRGSHNEQFF

V gene: TRBV9
CDR3 protein: CASSPSGKSGNTIYF

V gene: TRBV3-1/TRBV3-2
CDR3 protein: CASSQRGRGYEQYF

V gene: TRBV12-2
CDR3 protein: CASRLALAGDRKETQYF

V gene: TRBV7-2
CDR3 protein: CASSQVAGEDTDTQYF

V gene: TRBV18
CDR3 protein: CASSEGLAGGGAGELFF

V gene: TRBV9
CDR3 protein: CASSYLDRGVQYF

V gene: TRBV11-2
CDR3 protein: CASSFQERGGAFF

V gene: TRBV4-1
CDR3 protein: CASSPIAQGPRDYGYTF

V gene: TRBV7-9
CDR3 protein: CASSLGGGAGQPQHF

V gene: TRBV18
CDR3 protein: CASSLLQPGQGGPRSSGANVLTF

V gene: TRBV5-6
CDR3 protein: CASSPGQDRQFF

V gene: TRBV3-1/TRBV3-2
CDR3 protein: CASSPGGRNYGYTF

V gene: TRBV19
CDR3 protein: CASLLPRGRAGELFF

V gene: TRBV7-9
CDR3 protein: CASSPHRASNEKLFF

V gene: TRBV9
CDR3 protein: CASSLGRRLETQYF

V gene: TRBV7-9
CDR3 protein: CASTTAYEQYF

V gene: TRBV14
CDR3 protein: CASSQVQGYGYTF

V gene: TRBV4-3
CDR3 protein: CASSSTRGKTGDTQYF

V gene: TRBV3-1/TRBV3-2
CDR3 protein: CASSQGRGAQRLSSEKLFF

V gene: TRBV3-1/TRBV3-2
CDR3 protein: CASSQVGGAAQPQHF

V gene: TRBV21-1
CDR3 protein: CASPGQGNTGELFF

V gene: TRBV30
CDR3 protein: CAWSVGQVGAEKLFF

V gene: TRBV25-1
CDR3 protein: CASSHQREGADTQYF

V gene: TRBV6-6
CDR3 protein: CASGGQTSGTDTEAFF

V gene: TRBV7-2
CDR3 protein: CASSPPPGRETQYF

V gene: TRBV29-1
CDR3 protein: CSPGQVNQPQHF

V gene: TRBV3-1/TRBV3-2
CDR3 protein: CASSPATHGTGRSDTQYF

V gene: TRBV14
CDR3 protein: CASSQVFQGHYGYTF

V gene: TRBV6-6
CDR3 protein: CASSSLTGGRSYEQYF